The 27 T cell receptor beta chains reported below all come from one sample, sequenced in a study of blood T cell repertoires in COVID-19. Only in-frame clones appear in the TCRdb table, and some are missing; sequencing was by immunoSEQ multiplex PCR. The sample includes 140,000 or so clones, around 84% of them seen just once. Sample: peripheral blood. These receptors originate from a human donor in a cohort sampled during active COVID-19.

This clone appeared once. This chain connects TRBV28 to TRBJ2-7; TRBD1 matches at 9 bases. Per germline, CDR1 MDHEN and CDR2 SYDVKM. This CDR3 has 15 amino acids. J was trimmed by 4 bases and V by 8 bases; bases with no gene match: 12. This CDR3 is CASVAAGTGRYEQYF. CDR3 bases: TGTGCCAGCGTTGCTGCCGGGACAGGGAGGTACGAGCAGTACTTC.

The rearrangement joins TRBV23-1 to TRBJ1-4; 8 positions agree with TRBD1. TRBV23-1 falls under the ORF class, with uncertain function. CDR3 length: 16 amino acids. Germline trimming cut 2 bases from V and 6 bases from J; bases unmatched to any gene: 8. The CDR3 DNA reads as TGCGCCAGCAGTCAACGGACAGGGAAAGGAGATGAAAAACTGTTTTTT. Its translation is CASSQRTGKGDEKLFF.

The V and J genes are TRBV2 and TRBJ2-5; TRBD2 aligns across 8 bases. Trimming cost V 1 base and J 2 bases; bases outside gene matches: 0. Germline V gene lookup returns CDR1 SNHLY and CDR2 FYNNEI. The length of the CDR3 is 14 residues. The CDR3 bases are TGTGCCAGCAGTGAAGGCGGGAGGCAAGAGACCCAGTACTTC. This gives the protein CASSEGGRQETQYF.

This clone has only one observation. V and J are TRBV7-2 and TRBJ2-5, with 11 bases fitting TRBD2. CDR1 SGHTA and CDR2 FQGNSA come from the germline V gene. Trimming cost V 2 bases and J 7 bases; bases outside gene matches: 6. The CDR3 runs to 15 residues. As DNA, the CDR3 is TGTGCCAGCAGCTTATCAACTAGCGGGAGAGGGACCCAGTACTTC. It yields the protein CASSLSTSGRGTQYF.

The count of this clone is one. CDR3 amino acids: CASSQNLNRGGWTGRSYEQYF. CDR3 DNA sequence: TGTGCCAGCAGCCAAAACCTAAACCGGGGGGGCTGGACGGGGAGGTCCTACGAGCAGTACTTC. V usage is TRBV4-2 and J usage is TRBJ2-7; the match to TRBD2 covers 8 bases. Per the germline V gene, CDR1 is LGHNA and CDR2 is YNFKEQ. The CDR3 consists of 21 residues. Germline trimming cut 2 bases from V and 1 base from J; bases unmatched to any gene: 22.

The table lists this clone with a count of one. The gene calls are TRBV5-4 and TRBJ1-6; D unresolved. The CDR3 length is 16 residues. V gave up 2 bases and J gave up 0 bases, with 9 bases separating them. Germline lookup yields CDR1 SGHNT and CDR2 YYREEE (reference sequence). The CDR3 DNA is TGTGCCAGCAGCTTATCTGGAGCCTCCTATAATTCACCCCTCCACTTT. Amino acids: CASSLSGASYNSPLHF.

The genes are TRBV28 and TRBJ2-1; 12 bases fit TRBD1. Germline CDR1 MDHEN, CDR2 SYDVKM. J gave up 7 bases and V 6 bases, and 13 bases lay outside the gene matches. CDR3 size: 17 residues. In nucleotides, the CDR3 is TGTGCCAGCAGCCCCGGGACAGGGGGCGATGGTCGGAATGAGCAGTTCTTC. It yields the protein CASSPGTGGDGRNEQFF.

The chain combines TRBV6-6 with TRBJ1-5, with D hard to call. The CDR3 runs to 15 residues. Deletions cut 5 bases from V and 2 bases from J, with 13 bases between. The germline gives CDR1 MNHNY, CDR2 SVGAGI (reference sequence). The CDR3, as DNA: TGTGCCAGCAGTACCGGTCCCGGAGGCAATCAGCCCCAGCATTTT. It translates to CASSTGPGGNQPQHF.

Here the CDR3 DNA reads TGTGCCAGCTCACCCCGACAGCTCGAAATCAACTACAATGAGCAGTTCTTC. Protein product: CASSPRQLEINYNEQFF. J is TRBJ2-1 and V is TRBV18; tentatively, D is TRBD1 (5 bases). The CDR3 length is 17 residues. Between the trimmed V and J ends, which lost 3 bases and 3 bases, there was a span of 18 bases. The germline V gene encodes CDR1 KGHSH and CDR2 LQKENI.

This chain uses TRBV12-5 with TRBJ2-6; D may be TRBD2 (6 bases). This CDR3 is built from 16 residues. Trimming took 7 bases from V and 0 from J, leaving 13 bases between them. The V gene's germline CDR1 is LGHNT and CDR2 FRNRAP. This chain's CDR3 is CASAPGLSSGANVLTF. The CDR3 nucleotides are TGTGCTAGTGCCCCGGGACTTAGCTCTGGGGCCAACGTCCTGACTTTC.

This sequence joins TRBV3-1 (or the pseudogene TRBV3-2) and TRBJ2-1; 8 bases align to TRBD2. The length of the CDR3 is 15 residues. The V gene end was trimmed by 3 bases and the J gene end by 5 bases; junction bases not matched to a gene: 6. CDR1 is LGHDT, CDR2 YNNKEL, per germline (reference sequence). This CDR3 is CASSHGTRGDNEQFF. The CDR3, as DNA: TGTGCCAGCAGCCACGGGACTAGGGGTGACAATGAGCAGTTCTTC.

This clone was picked up one time. The CDR3 reads CASSPKTAPLNYGYTF. The CDR3 DNA reads as TGTGCCAGCAGTCCGAAGACAGCTCCCCTAAACTATGGCTACACCTTC. The V gene is TRBV2, the J gene TRBJ1-2; a possible D gene is TRBD1 (5 bases). CDR1 SNHLY and CDR2 FYNNEI come from the germline V gene. The V gene lost 5 bases and the J gene lost 2 bases, with 18 bases spanning the gap. CDR3 length: 16 residues.

CDR3 sequence reads: CASSYSGGTYEQYF. CDR3 in DNA: TGTGCCAGCAGCTACAGCGGGGGAACCTACGAGCAGTACTTC. This rearrangement joins TRBV6-6 to TRBJ2-7; 8 bases fit TRBD2. The CDR3 runs to 14 residues. J lost 2 bases, V lost 6 bases, and 6 bases had no gene match. Germline V gene sequence: CDR1 MNHNY, CDR2 SVGAGI (reference sequence).

The CDR3 region is CASRETGQGPNQPQHF. CDR3 DNA sequence: TGTGCCAGCAGAGAAACCGGACAGGGACCAAATCAGCCCCAGCATTTT. This chain connects TRBV2 to TRBJ1-5; TRBD1 agrees at 8 bases. Germline trimming cut 6 bases from V and 4 bases from J; bases unmatched to any gene: 11. The CDR3 spans 16 residues. Germline lookup yields CDR1 SNHLY and CDR2 FYNNEI.

This clone was found once. The rearrangement joins TRBV6-5 to TRBJ2-7, with 8 bases matching TRBD1. The CDR3 length is 15 residues. Germline CDR1 reads MNHEY; CDR2 reads SVGAGI. Trimming took 6 bases from V and 2 from J; bases not matched to a gene: 9. CDR3 loop: CASSRRTGMTYEQYF. CDR3 coding DNA: TGTGCCAGCAGCCGACGGACAGGGATGACCTACGAGCAGTACTTC.

This clone was observed once. The V gene is TRBV7-9, the J gene TRBJ2-2; TRBD2 might be the D (6 bases). Trimming removed 2 bases at V and 3 bases at J, with 10 bases between. The CDR3 has 15 residues. Germline V gives CDR1 SEHNR, CDR2 FQNEAQ (reference sequence). The CDR3 protein is CASSLNSGDTGELFF. In DNA, the CDR3 is TGTGCCAGCAGCTTAAATTCGGGGGACACCGGGGAGCTGTTTTTT.

The chain's CDR3 is CASSPGTAVGETQYF. For the CDR3, the DNA is TGTGCCAGCAGCCCGGGGACAGCCGTGGGAGAGACCCAGTACTTC. V usage is TRBV6-6 and J usage is TRBJ2-5; the match to TRBD1 covers 7 bases. Trimming at V came to 6 bases and at J to 4 bases, leaving 11 bases not matched to a gene. The CDR3 covers 15 residues. In germline, CDR1 is MNHNY, CDR2 SVGAGI (reference sequence).

The chain has TRBV6-1 and TRBJ1-5, with 7 bases that match TRBD1. This CDR3 spans 15 amino acids. The junction had 11 bases not matched to a gene; V was cut back by 1 base and J by 11 bases. Germline V gives CDR1 MNHNS, CDR2 SASEGT. The CDR3 loop is CASSEEGQRGGAQHF. CDR3 nucleotide sequence: TGTGCCAGCAGTGAAGAGGGACAGCGGGGGGGGGCCCAGCATTTT.

This clone was detected only once. The V gene is TRBV25-1, the J gene TRBJ1-4, with 9 positions matching TRBD1. CDR3 length: 16 residues. Germline V CDR1 and CDR2: MGHDK, SYGVNS. The junction had 4 bases not matched to a gene; V was cut back by 4 bases and J by 1 base. The CDR3 protein is CASSANRGQTNEKLFF. The CDR3 region has the DNA TGTGCCAGCAGTGCAAACAGGGGGCAAACTAATGAAAAACTGTTTTTT.

The chain has TRBV4-1 and TRBJ2-3, with 7 bases that match TRBD2. The germline CDR1 and CDR2 sequences are MGHRA and YSYEKL. There are 17 residues in the CDR3. V lost 4 bases and J lost 1; bases outside the gene matches: 11. The CDR3 nucleotides read TGCGCCAGCAGCCGGATACTAGCGAAGGATGGCACAGATACGCAGTATTTT. Translated, it gives CASSRILAKDGTDTQYF.

The chain carries TRBV28 and TRBJ1-6; 7 bases are a match to TRBD1. The J segment lost 8 bases and the V segment lost 8 bases, leaving 9 bases of the junction unmatched. The CDR3 extends over 14 amino acids. Germline V gene lookup returns CDR1 MDHEN and CDR2 SYDVKM. This CDR3 is CASLGGTDHSPLHF. The CDR3 nucleotides read TGTGCCAGCCTAGGTGGGACAGATCATTCACCCCTCCACTTT.

This clone showed up just a few times. This chain links TRBV30 with TRBJ2-2; 7 positions match TRBD1. The ends lost 3 bases at V and 8 bases at J; junction bases unmatched: 6. Germline values: CDR1 GTSNPN, CDR2 SVGIG (reference sequence). The CDR3 runs 13 residues. This CDR3 reads CAWSKRGPGELFF. The DNA for the CDR3 is TGTGCCTGGAGCAAAAGGGGGCCAGGGGAGCTGTTTTTT.

The chain recombines TRBV10-3 with TRBJ1-6; D unresolved. The CDR3 is 14 residues long. CDR1 and CDR2 (germline): ENHRY, SYGVKD. Trimming shortened V by 3 bases and J by 14 bases, and 17 bases separated the two germline ends. CDR3 protein: CAISEMLEGQSLHF. For the CDR3, the DNA is TGTGCCATCAGTGAAATGTTGGAGGGTCAATCCCTCCACTTT.

V gene TRBV6-5 combines with J gene TRBJ1-2; D is unresolved. Trimming left V 8 bases short and J 4 bases short, with 14 bases between. This CDR3 region has 13 residues. Germline values: CDR1 MNHEY, CDR2 SVGAGI. The CDR3 nucleotides are TGTGCCAGCCACGGTGGGAGGATCTATGGCTACACCTTC. It specifies CASHGGRIYGYTF.

The chain carries TRBV27 and TRBJ2-2; TRBD1 aligns across 9 bases. J gave up 7 bases and V 5 bases, and 8 bases lay outside the gene matches. Germline lookup yields CDR1 MNHEY and CDR2 SMNVEV (reference sequence). The CDR3 covers 15 residues. CDR3 coding DNA: TGTGCCAGCAGTATCACAGGGGGCGCCGGCGGGGAGCTGTTTTTT. It yields the protein CASSITGGAGGELFF.

The chain employs TRBV11-2 and TRBJ1-2; D possibly corresponds to TRBD1 (6 bases). CDR1 and CDR2 (germline): SGHAT, FQNNGV. With 4 bases removed from V and 4 bases from J, the gap between germline ends came to 16 bases. This CDR3 spans 15 amino acids. The CDR3 sequence is CASSSIMGAPYGYTF. The CDR3 DNA reads as TGTGCCAGCAGCTCAATTATGGGGGCCCCCTATGGCTACACCTTC.

This clone is judged medium-sized (0.01 to 0.1%). This rearrangement joins TRBV15 to TRBJ2-7; D gene ambiguous. The V gene lost 0 bases and the J gene lost 4 bases, with 10 bases spanning the gap. This CDR3 contains 14 residues. CDR1 is LNHNV and CDR2 is YYDKDF in the germline V gene (reference sequence). CDR3 in DNA: TGTGCCACCAGCAGAGATAGCCGGATATACGAGCAGTACGTC. As protein: CATSRDSRIYEQYV.